At least ten counts were recorded for the clone carrying this TCR beta chain. The junction and the germline gene differ at one end; a read error may be behind it. CDR3-region Arm-PCR and iRepertoire HTBI primers produced the TCR beta libraries. MiXCR, applied by TCRdb to the multiplex PCR reads, yields one record per CDR3 protein. Of over 350,000 distinct CDR3 sequences listed, approximately 15% were seen once; the top ten hold over 7.5%. The time point was: newly diagnosed GD, antithyroid drugs for less than 3 months. Making the TCR library involved RNA that had been extracted from PBMCs. This sample was included in a study of regulatory T cells in long-lasting Graves disease. CDR3 length: 14 amino acids. Germline-derived CDR1 and CDR2 are SGHVS and FQNEAQ. These data were likewise used in another study, on T cells in Graves' hyperthyroidism and ophthalmopathy. That study adds: Stable hyperthyroidism: no ophthalmopathy progression over 18 months of follow-up.

The TCR was taken from a woman in her forties with Graves disease. This chain links TRBV7-8 with TRBJ2-5; no reliable D call. The sample in question was peripheral blood mononuclear cells (PBMCs), obtained at new diagnosis, from a patient treated with antithyroid drugs. The CDR3 is CASSLDPTKETQYF. Written as DNA, the CDR3 is TGTGCTAGCAGCTTAGATCCGACAAAAGAGACCCAGTACTTC. The whole variable domain, remainder taken from reference TRBV7-8 and TRBJ2-5, is GAGVSQSPRYKVAKRGQDVALRCDPISGHVSLFWYQQALGQGPEFLTYFQNEAQLDKSGLPSDRFFAERPEGSVSTLKIQRTQQEDSAVYLCASSLDPTKETQYFGPGTRLLVL.